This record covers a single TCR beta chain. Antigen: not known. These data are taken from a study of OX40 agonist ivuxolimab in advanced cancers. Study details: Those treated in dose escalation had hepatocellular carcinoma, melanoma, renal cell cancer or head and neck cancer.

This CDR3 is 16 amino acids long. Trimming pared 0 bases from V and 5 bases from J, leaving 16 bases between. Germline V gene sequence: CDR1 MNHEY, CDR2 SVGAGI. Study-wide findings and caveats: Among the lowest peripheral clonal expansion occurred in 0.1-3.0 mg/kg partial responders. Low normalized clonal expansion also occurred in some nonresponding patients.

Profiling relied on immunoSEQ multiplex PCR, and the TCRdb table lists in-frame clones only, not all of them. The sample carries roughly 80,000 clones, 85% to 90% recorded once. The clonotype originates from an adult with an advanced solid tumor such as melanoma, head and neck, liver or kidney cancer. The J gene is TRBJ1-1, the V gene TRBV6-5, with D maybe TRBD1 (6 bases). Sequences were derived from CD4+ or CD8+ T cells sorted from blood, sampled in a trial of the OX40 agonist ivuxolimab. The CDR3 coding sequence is TGTGCCAGCAGTTACTCGAAAGGGGGGCGGTGGACTGAAGCTTTCTTT. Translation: CASSYSKGGRWTEAFF.